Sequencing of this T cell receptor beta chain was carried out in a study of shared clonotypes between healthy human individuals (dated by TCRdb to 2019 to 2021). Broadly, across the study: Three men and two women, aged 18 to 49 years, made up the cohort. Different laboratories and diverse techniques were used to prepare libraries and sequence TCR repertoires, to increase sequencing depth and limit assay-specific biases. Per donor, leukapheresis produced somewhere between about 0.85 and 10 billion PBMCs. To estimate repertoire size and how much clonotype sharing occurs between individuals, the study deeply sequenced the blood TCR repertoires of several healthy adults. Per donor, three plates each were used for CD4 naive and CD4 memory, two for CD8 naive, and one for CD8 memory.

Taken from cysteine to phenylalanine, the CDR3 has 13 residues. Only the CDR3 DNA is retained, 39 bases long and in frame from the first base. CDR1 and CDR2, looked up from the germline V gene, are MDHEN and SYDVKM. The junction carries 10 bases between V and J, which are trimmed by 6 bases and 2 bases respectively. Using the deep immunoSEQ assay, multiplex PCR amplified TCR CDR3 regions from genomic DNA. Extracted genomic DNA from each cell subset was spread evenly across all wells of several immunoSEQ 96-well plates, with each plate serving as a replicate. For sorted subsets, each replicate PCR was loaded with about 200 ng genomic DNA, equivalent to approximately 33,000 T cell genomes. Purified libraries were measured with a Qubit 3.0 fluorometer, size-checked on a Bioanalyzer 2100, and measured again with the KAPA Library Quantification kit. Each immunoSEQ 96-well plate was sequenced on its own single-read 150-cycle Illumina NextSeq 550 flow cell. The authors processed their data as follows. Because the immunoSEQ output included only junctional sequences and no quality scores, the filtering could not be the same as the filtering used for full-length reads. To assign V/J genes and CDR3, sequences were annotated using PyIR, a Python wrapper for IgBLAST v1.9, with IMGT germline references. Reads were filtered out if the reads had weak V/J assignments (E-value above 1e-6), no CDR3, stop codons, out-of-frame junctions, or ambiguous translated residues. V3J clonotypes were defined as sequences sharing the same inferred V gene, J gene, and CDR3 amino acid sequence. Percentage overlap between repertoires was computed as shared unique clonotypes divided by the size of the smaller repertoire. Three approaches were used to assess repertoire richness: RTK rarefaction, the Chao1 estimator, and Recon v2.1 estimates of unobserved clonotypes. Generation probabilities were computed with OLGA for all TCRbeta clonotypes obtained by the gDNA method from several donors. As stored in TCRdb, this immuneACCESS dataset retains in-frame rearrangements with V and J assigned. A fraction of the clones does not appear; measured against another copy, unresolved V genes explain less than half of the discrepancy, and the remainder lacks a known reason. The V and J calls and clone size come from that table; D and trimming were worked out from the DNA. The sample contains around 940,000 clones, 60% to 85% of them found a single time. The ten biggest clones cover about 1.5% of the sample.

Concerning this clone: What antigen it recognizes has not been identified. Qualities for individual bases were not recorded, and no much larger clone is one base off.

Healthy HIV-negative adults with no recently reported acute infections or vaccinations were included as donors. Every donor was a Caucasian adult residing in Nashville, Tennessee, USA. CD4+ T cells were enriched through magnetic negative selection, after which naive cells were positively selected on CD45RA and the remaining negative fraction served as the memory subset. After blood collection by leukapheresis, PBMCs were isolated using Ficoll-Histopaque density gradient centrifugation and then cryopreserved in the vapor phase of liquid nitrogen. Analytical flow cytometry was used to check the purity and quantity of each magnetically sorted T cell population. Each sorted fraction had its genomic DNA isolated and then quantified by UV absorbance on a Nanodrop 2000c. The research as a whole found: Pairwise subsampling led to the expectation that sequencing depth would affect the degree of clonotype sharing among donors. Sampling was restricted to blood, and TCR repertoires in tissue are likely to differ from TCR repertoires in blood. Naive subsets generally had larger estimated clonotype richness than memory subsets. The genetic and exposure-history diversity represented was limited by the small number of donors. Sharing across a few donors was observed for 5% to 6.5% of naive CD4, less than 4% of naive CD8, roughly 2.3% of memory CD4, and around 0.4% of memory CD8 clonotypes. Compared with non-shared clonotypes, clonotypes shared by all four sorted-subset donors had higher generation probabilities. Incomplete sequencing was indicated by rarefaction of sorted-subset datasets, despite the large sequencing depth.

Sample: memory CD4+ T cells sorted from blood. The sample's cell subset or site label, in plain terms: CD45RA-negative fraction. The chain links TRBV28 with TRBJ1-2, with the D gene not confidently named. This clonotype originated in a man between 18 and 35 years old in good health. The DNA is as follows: TGTGCCAGCAGCCCACAGATAAACTATGGCTACACCTTC. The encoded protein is CASSPQINYGYTF.